Below are 25 T cell receptor beta chains sequenced from a single sample in a study of blood T cell repertoires in COVID-19. TCRdb's table, derived via immunoSEQ multiplex PCR, lists solely in-frame clones and lacks some. The sample lists approximately 150,000 clones; about 79% were seen once. The specimen sequenced was peripheral blood. The receptor set was obtained from a man between 60 and 75 years old with active or convalescent COVID-19.

The chain recombines TRBV4-3 with TRBJ1-5, with D possibly matching TRBD1 (6 bases). Trimming stripped 3 bases from V and 7 bases from J, with 13 bases between. The CDR3 length is 14 residues. CDR1 LGHNA and CDR2 YSLEER come from the germline V gene. DNA of the CDR3: TGCGCCAGCAGCCAGATTTTAGGGGGACAGCCCCAGCATTTT. Translated, it gives CASSQILGGQPQHF.

The CDR3 DNA follows: TGCGCCAGCAGCCGGGACAGGGATCAGCCCCAGCATTTT. Encoded protein: CASSRDRDQPQHF. J is TRBJ1-5 and V is TRBV5-1; 9 positions match TRBD1. CDR1 is SGHRS, CDR2 YFSETQ, per germline. The CDR3 covers 13 residues. Trimming at V came to 4 bases and at J to 5 bases, leaving 1 base not matched to a gene.

V and J are TRBV7-8 and TRBJ2-7; the D gene is possibly TRBD2 (6 bases). V was pared by 0 bases and J by 4 bases, with 16 bases between. Per the germline V gene, CDR1 is SGHVS and CDR2 is FQNEAQ. The CDR3 is 16 residues long. Here the CDR3 DNA reads TGTGCCAGCAGCTTAGCTCTGGGCAGGGAGGCTTACGAGCAGTACTTC. Residues: CASSLALGREAYEQYF.

J is TRBJ2-7 and V is TRBV7-2, with D perhaps TRBD2 (5 bases). Per germline, CDR1 SGHTA and CDR2 FQGNSA. V gave up 5 bases and J gave up 2 bases, with 16 bases separating them. CDR3 length: 15 amino acids. This chain's CDR3 is CASSLGPAGTYEQYV. The DNA of the CDR3 is TGTGCCAGCAGCCTCGGGCCTGCCGGGACCTACGAGCAGTACGTC.

In DNA form, the CDR3 reads TGTGCCAGCAGCGAGGGGTTCCACTCTGGGGCCAACGTCCTGACTTTC. Translating gives CASSEGFHSGANVLTF. The chain joins TRBV9 to TRBJ2-6; D might be TRBD1 (5 bases). The CDR3 contains 16 residues. Germline values: CDR1 SGDLS, CDR2 YYNGEE. Trimming left V 3 bases short and J 0 bases short, with 10 bases between. Filled out from reference TRBV9 and TRBJ2-6, the complete variable domain reads DSGVTQTPKHLITATGQRVTLRCSPRSGDLSVYWYQQSLDQGLQFLIQYYNGEERAKGNILERFSAQQFPDLHSELNLSSLELGDSALYFCASSEGFHSGANVLTFGAGSRLTVL.

The genes are TRBV5-1 and TRBJ1-1; tentatively, D is TRBD1 (6 bases). V lost 4 bases and J lost 1, with 14 bases in between. Germline V gene lookup returns CDR1 SGHRS and CDR2 YFSETQ. The CDR3 is 15 residues long. CDR3 protein: CASSATGPRNTEAFF. CDR3 nucleotide sequence: TGCGCCAGCAGCGCAACAGGGCCCCGGAACACTGAAGCTTTCTTT.

This CDR3 is CASSPRTSGSVGTGELFF. The CDR3 bases are TGTGCCAGCTCACCCCGGACTAGCGGGAGTGTTGGGACCGGGGAGCTGTTTTTT. The chain joins TRBV18 to TRBJ2-2; 13 nucleotides align to TRBD2. The CDR3 is made up of 18 amino acids. CDR1 KGHSH and CDR2 LQKENI come from the germline V gene. Trimming took 3 bases from V and 5 from J; bases not matched to a gene: 9.

There are many counts of this clone. Other nucleotide sequences in the sample specify the same CDR3. The V and J genes are TRBV7-9 and TRBJ1-4; D is perhaps TRBD1 (6 bases). This CDR3 is 15 amino acids long. CDR1 is SEHNR, CDR2 FQNEAQ, per germline (reference sequence). V was pared by 1 base and J by 5 bases, with 11 bases between. The CDR3 DNA is TGTGCCAGCAGCTTAGAAGGGGGAAACAATGAAAAACTGTTTTTT. Amino acids: CASSLEGGNNEKLFF.

This chain joins TRBV11-2 and TRBJ1-2; D gene uncertain. The CDR3 is 15 residues long. V was shortened by 0 bases and J by 8 bases, with 16 bases between the two germline ends. In germline, CDR1 is SGHAT, CDR2 FQNNGV. DNA of the CDR3: TGTGCCAGCAGCTTAGAAGCGGGTGTAATGGGGGGCTACACCTTC. Its protein product is CASSLEAGVMGGYTF.

The gene calls are TRBV12-3 or TRBV12-4 and TRBJ1-1; 8 nucleotides match TRBD1. The CDR3 consists of 13 residues. The V and J ends lost 7 bases and 4 bases, in that order; junction bases with no gene match: 5. CDR3 loop: CASTGQGFTEAFF. Here the CDR3 DNA reads TGTGCCAGCACCGGACAGGGATTCACTGAAGCTTTCTTT.

The table lists this clone with a count of one. The rearrangement links TRBV6-2 or TRBV6-3 to TRBJ1-1, with D hard to call. The CDR3 is 11 residues long. Germline lookup yields CDR1 MNHEY and CDR2 SVGEGT. Trimming removed 5 bases from V and 5 bases from J, with 6 bases in between. CDR3 amino acids: CASSLLTEAFF. CDR3 sequence (DNA): TGTGCCAGCAGTCTCTTGACTGAAGCTTTCTTT.

The gene calls are TRBV27 and TRBJ2-5; 15 nucleotides line up with TRBD2. The germline gives CDR1 MNHEY, CDR2 SMNVEV (reference sequence). This CDR3 has 17 residues. The junction had 9 bases not matched to a gene; V was cut back by 5 bases and J by 5 bases. The CDR3 DNA sequence: TGTGCCAGCAGTCCCCGGACTAGCGGGAGGGGCAGGGAGACCCAGTACTTC. It translates to CASSPRTSGRGRETQYF.

The chain carries TRBV6-2 or TRBV6-3 and TRBJ2-7; D not certain. CDR3 length: 15 residues. V gave up 5 bases and J gave up 1 base, with 15 bases separating them. The germline gives CDR1 MNHEY, CDR2 SVGEGT. This CDR3 is CASSPIFGTSYEQYF. For the CDR3, the DNA is TGTGCCAGCAGTCCGATCTTCGGTACTTCCTACGAGCAGTACTTC.

The V call is TRBV6-1, the J call TRBJ1-1; maybe TRBD1 (5 bases). The CDR3 sequence is 13 residues long. V was clipped by 3 bases and J by 10 bases, with 15 bases between them. Germline assignment: CDR1 MNHNS and CDR2 SASEGT. CDR3 loop: CASSDPPGLVAFF. CDR3 DNA: TGTGCCAGCAGTGACCCCCCAGGGTTGGTAGCTTTCTTT.

This chain connects TRBV6-2 or TRBV6-3 to TRBJ2-3; D remains ambiguous. Looked up from germline, CDR1 is MNHEY and CDR2 is SVGEGT. CDR3 length: 12 amino acids. V dropped 5 bases and J dropped 4 bases, with 7 bases sitting between them. The CDR3 DNA is TGTGCCAGCAGTCAACGGGCAGATACGCAGTATTTT. The encoded protein is CASSQRADTQYF.

This clone has just a few counts. The chain couples TRBV10-1 to TRBJ1-1, with a possible D match to TRBD1 (5 bases). The germline CDR1 and CDR2 sequences are WNHNN and SYGVQD (reference sequence). V was shortened by 6 bases and J by 3 bases, with 20 bases between the two germline ends. This CDR3 comprises 16 residues. The CDR3 DNA follows: TGCGCCAGCAGCCTAAACCGGAGGGGTCAGGACACTGAAGCTTTCTTT. The encoded protein is CASSLNRRGQDTEAFF.

The J gene is TRBJ2-2, the V gene TRBV7-2, with 11 bases aligning to TRBD1. CDR1 and CDR2 (germline): SGHTA, FQGNSA. CDR3 size: 16 residues. Trimming at V came to 5 bases and at J to 7 bases, leaving 9 bases not matched to a gene. The CDR3 spells CASSHLDRGHNGELFF. The CDR3 DNA reads TGTGCCAGCAGCCACCTGGACAGGGGGCATAACGGGGAGCTGTTTTTT.

This clone has a single count. The chain employs TRBV6-2 or TRBV6-3 and TRBJ1-1; no clear D. The CDR3 sequence is 13 residues long. Germline lookup yields CDR1 MNHEY and CDR2 SVGEGT. The V end was cut by 6 bases, the J end by 4 bases, with 12 bases between. CDR3 amino acids: CASSSGGFTEAFF. Written as DNA, the CDR3 is TGTGCCAGCAGCTCGGGAGGATTCACTGAAGCTTTCTTT.

The CDR3 region is CASSPQGRDEAFF. The DNA of the CDR3 is TGTGCCAGCAGTCCACAGGGTCGGGATGAAGCTTTCTTT. The chain employs TRBV12-3 or TRBV12-4 and TRBJ1-1, with D perhaps matching TRBD1 (6 bases). The CDR3 consists of 13 residues. Trimming pared 5 bases from V and 7 bases from J, leaving 14 bases between.

This clone has only a few counts. The gene calls are TRBV7-6 and TRBJ2-3; 9 bases map to TRBD2. Germline V gene lookup returns CDR1 SGHVS and CDR2 FNYEAQ. The CDR3 consists of 15 residues. The trim removed 6 bases at V and 0 bases at J, leaving 4 bases unmatched. CDR3 residues: CASSNSGSSTDTQYF. CDR3 DNA: TGTGCCAGCAGTAATAGCGGGAGTAGCACAGATACGCAGTATTTT.

The chain combines TRBV5-1 with TRBJ2-4; no clear D. This CDR3 has 12 residues. Trimming shortened V by 4 bases and J by 5 bases, and 7 bases separated the two germline ends. Germline CDR1 is SGHRS and CDR2 is YFSETQ. The CDR3 sequence: CASSLSENIQYF. The CDR3 nucleotides read TGCGCCAGCAGCCTCAGTGAAAACATTCAGTACTTC.

The chain uses TRBV12-3 or TRBV12-4 and TRBJ1-4; a weak D match, TRBD1 (6 bases). V lost 4 bases, J lost 7 bases, and 10 bases lay in between. The CDR3 consists of 13 residues. The CDR3 DNA reads TGTGCCAGCAGTTCCGGGACACTTGAAAAACTGTTTTTT. The encoded protein is CASSSGTLEKLFF.

The rearrangement uses TRBV7-9 and TRBJ2-2; 9 positions agree with TRBD1. The V gene's germline CDR1 is SEHNR and CDR2 FQNEAQ (reference sequence). V shed 5 bases and J 3 bases; nucleotides not matched to a gene: 7. The CDR3 is 16 residues long. CDR3 nucleotide sequence: TGTGCCAGCAGCCCCTTTTGGGACAGGGACACCGGGGAGCTGTTTTTT. It codes for CASSPFWDRDTGELFF.

The rearrangement joins TRBV4-3 to TRBJ2-3; 11 bases line up with TRBD2. The J segment lost 4 bases and the V segment lost 0 bases, leaving 12 bases of the junction unmatched. The CDR3 is made up of 19 amino acids. Germline V gene data show CDR1 as LGHNA and CDR2 as YSLEER. The CDR3, as DNA: TGCGCCAGCAGCCAAGATAATCCCCGTAGCGGGGGGGCAGCAGATACGCAGTATTTT. As protein: CASSQDNPRSGGAADTQYF.

The V and J genes are TRBV28 and TRBJ1-2; D may be TRBD1 (5 bases). The CDR3 covers 13 residues. Germline V lookup: CDR1 MDHEN, CDR2 SYDVKM. Trimming removed 4 bases from V and 8 bases from J, with 14 bases in between. The DNA of the CDR3 is TGTGCCAGCAGTTCCCGGGGACTGAGCGGCTACACCTTC. This encodes CASSSRGLSGYTF.